This TCR beta chain appears in the sequencing data of a study of blood T cell repertoires in COVID-19. In the study overall: The United States, Italy and Spain were the sources of the acute and convalescent COVID-19 samples.

Germline V gene data show CDR1 as SGDLS and CDR2 as YYNGEE. Losses at the gene ends were 7 bases for V and 1 base for J; bases not matched to a gene: 0. CDR3 length: 12 residues. Method: immunoSEQ multiplex PCR; TCRdb's copy keeps in-frame clones and lacks some. The profile shows approximately 210,000 clones, roughly 84% of them singletons. The rearrangement joins TRBV9 to TRBJ2-3; 7 positions agree with TRBD2. The source of this sequence is a man aged 25 to 45 with active or convalescent COVID-19. The specimen sequenced was peripheral blood. This chain's CDR3 is CASAGGTDTQYF. CDR3 coding DNA: TGTGCCAGCGCGGGGGGCACAGATACGCAGTATTTT.